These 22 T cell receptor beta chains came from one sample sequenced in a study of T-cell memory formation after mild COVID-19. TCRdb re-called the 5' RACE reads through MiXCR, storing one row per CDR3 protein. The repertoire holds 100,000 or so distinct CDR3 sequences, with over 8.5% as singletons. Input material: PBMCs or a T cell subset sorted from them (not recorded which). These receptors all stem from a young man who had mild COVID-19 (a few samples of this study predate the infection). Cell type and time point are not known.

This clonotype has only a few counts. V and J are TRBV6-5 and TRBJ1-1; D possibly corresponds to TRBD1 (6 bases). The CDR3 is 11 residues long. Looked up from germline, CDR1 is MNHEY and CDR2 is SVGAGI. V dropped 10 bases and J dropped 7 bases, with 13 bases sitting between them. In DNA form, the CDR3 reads TGTGCCACCCTACAGGGTTTTGAAGCTTTCTTT. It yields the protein CATLQGFEAFF.

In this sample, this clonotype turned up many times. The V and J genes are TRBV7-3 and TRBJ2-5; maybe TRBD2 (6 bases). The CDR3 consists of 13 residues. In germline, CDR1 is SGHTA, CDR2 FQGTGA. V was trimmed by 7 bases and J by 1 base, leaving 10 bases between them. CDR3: CASTRDFQETQYF. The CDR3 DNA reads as TGTGCCAGCACCCGGGACTTCCAAGAGACCCAGTACTTC.

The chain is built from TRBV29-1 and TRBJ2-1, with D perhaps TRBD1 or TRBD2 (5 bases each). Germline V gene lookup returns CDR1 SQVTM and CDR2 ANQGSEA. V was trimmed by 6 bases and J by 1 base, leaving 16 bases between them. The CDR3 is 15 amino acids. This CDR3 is CSVTGTEDSYNEQFF. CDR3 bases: TGCAGCGTGACTGGGACGGAGGATTCCTACAATGAGCAGTTCTTC.

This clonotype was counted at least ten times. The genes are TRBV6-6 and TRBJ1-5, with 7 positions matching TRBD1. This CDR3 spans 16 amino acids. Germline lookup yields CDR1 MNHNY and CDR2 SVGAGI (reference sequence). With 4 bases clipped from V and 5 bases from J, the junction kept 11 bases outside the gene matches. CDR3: CASSSPYRGPDQPQHF. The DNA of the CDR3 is TGTGCCAGCAGTTCACCATATAGGGGGCCCGATCAGCCCCAGCATTTT.

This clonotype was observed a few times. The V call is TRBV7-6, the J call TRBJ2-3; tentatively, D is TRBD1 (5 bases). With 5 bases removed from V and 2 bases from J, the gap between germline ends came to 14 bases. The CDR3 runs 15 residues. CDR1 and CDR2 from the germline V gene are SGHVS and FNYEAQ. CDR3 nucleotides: TGTGCCAGCAGCCCTAATAAAGGGGCCACAGATACGCAGTATTTT. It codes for CASSPNKGATDTQYF.

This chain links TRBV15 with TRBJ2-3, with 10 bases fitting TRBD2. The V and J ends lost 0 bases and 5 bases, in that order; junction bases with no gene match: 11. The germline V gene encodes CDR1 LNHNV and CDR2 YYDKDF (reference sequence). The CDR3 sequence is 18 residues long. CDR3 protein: CATSRDRSASGGLDTQYF. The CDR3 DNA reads TGTGCCACCAGCAGAGATCGGTCCGCTAGCGGGGGTCTAGATACGCAGTATTTT.

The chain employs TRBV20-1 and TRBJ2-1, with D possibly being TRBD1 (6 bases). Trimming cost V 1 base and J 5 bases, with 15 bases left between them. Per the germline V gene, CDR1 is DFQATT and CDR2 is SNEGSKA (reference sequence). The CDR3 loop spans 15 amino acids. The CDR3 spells CSARAFLTGHNEQFF. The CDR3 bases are TGCAGTGCTAGAGCATTCCTCACAGGGCACAATGAGCAGTTCTTC.

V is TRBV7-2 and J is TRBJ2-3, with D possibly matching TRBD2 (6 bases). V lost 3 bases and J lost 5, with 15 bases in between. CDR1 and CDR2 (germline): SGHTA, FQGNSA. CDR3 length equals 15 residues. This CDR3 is CASSFSRGYGDTQYF. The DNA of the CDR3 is TGTGCCAGCAGCTTCTCCCGGGGGTATGGAGATACGCAGTATTTT.

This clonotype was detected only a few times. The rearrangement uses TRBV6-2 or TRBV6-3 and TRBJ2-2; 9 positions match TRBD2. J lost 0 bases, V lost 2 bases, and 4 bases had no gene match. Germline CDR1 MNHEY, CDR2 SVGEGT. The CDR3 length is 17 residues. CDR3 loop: CASSYPSGGTNTGELFF. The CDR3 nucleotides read TGTGCCAGCAGTTACCCCAGCGGGGGGACGAACACCGGGGAGCTGTTTTTT.

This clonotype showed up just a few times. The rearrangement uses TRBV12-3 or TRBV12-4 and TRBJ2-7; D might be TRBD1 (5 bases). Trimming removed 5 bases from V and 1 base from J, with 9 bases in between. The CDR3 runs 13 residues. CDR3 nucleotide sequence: TGTGCCAGCAGTCAGGACACATCCTACGAGCAGTACTTC. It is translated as CASSQDTSYEQYF.

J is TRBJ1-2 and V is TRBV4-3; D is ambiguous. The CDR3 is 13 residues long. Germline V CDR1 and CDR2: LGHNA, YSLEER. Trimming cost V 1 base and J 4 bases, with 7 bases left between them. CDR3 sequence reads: CASSQVGGYGYTF. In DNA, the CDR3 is TGCGCCAGCAGCCAAGTCGGCGGCTATGGCTACACCTTC.

The CDR3, as DNA: TGTGCCAGCAGTTACCAGGTGGGCGAGCAGTACGTC. Its protein is CASSYQVGEQYV. This chain uses TRBV6-2 or TRBV6-3 with TRBJ2-7; D unclear. V shed 2 bases and J shed 6 bases, with 8 bases lying between them. Germline V gives CDR1 MNHEY, CDR2 SVGEGT. The CDR3 is made up of 12 amino acids.

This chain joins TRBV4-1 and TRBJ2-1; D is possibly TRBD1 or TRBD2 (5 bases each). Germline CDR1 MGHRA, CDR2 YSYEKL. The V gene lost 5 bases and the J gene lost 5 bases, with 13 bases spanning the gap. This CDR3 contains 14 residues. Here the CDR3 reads CASSTRDGHNEQFF. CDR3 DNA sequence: TGCGCCAGCAGCACCCGGGACGGACACAATGAGCAGTTCTTC.

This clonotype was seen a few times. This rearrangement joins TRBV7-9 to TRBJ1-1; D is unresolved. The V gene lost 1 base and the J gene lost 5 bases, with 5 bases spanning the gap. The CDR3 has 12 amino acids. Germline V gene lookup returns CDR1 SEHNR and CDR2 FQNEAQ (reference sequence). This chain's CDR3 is CASSLGTTEAFF. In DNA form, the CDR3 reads TGTGCCAGCAGCTTAGGGACGACTGAAGCTTTCTTT.

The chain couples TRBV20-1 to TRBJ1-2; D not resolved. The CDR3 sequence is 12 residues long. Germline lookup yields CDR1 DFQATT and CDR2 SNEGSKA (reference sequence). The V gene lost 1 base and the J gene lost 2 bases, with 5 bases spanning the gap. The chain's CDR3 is CSARAGNYGYTF. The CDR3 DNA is TGCAGTGCTAGAGCTGGAAACTATGGCTACACCTTC.

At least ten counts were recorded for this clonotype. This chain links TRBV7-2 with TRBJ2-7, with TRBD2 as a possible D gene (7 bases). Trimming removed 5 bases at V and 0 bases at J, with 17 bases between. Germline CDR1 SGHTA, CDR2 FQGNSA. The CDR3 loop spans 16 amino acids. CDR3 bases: TGTGCCAGCAGCCCGACGGGCGGGGGCCTCTCCTACGAGCAGTACTTC. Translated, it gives CASSPTGGGLSYEQYF. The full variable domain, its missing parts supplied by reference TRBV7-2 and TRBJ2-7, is GAGVSQSPSNKVTEKGKDVELRCDPISGHTALYWYRQSLGQGLEFLIYFQGNSAPDKSGLPSDRFSAERTGGSVSTLTIQRTQQEDSAVYLCASSPTGGGLSYEQYFGPGTRLTVT.

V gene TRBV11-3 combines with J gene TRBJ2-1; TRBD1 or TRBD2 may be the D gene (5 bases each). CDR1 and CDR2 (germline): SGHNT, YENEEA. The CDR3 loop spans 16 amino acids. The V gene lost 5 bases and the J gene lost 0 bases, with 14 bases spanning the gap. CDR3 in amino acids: CASSPLSGSSYNEQFF. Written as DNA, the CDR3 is TGTGCCAGCAGCCCCCTCTCAGGGAGCTCCTACAATGAGCAGTTCTTC. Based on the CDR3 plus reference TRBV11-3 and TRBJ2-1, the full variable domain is EAGVVQSPRYKIIEKKQPVAFWCNPISGHNTLYWYLQNLGQGPELLIRYENEEAVDDSQLPKDRFSAERLKGVDSTLKIQPAELGDSAVYLCASSPLSGSSYNEQFFGPGTRLTVL.

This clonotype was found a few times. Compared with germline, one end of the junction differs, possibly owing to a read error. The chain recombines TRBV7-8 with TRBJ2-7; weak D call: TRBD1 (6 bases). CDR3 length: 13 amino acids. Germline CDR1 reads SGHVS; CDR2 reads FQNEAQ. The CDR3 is CASSPGVRGIKFF. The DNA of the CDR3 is TGTGCCAGCAGCCCAGGGGTCCGGGGCATCAAGTTCTTC.

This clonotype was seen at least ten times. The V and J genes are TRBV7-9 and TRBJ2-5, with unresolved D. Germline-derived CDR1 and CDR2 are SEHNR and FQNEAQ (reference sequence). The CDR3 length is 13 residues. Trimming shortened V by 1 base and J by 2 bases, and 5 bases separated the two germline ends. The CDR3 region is CASSLGPQETQYF. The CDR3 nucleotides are TGTGCCAGCAGCTTAGGACCACAAGAGACCCAGTACTTC.

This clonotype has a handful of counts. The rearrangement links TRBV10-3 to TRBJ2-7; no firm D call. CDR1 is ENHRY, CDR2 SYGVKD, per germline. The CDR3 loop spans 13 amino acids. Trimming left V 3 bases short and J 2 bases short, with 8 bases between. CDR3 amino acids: CAISDPKAYEQYV. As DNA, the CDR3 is TGTGCCATCAGTGACCCCAAGGCCTACGAGCAGTACGTC.

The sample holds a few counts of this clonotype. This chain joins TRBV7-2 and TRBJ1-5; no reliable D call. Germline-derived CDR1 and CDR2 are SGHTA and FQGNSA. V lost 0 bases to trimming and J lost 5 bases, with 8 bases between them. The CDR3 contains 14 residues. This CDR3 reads CASSLAGNHQPQHF. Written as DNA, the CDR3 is TGTGCCAGCAGCTTAGCAGGGAACCATCAGCCCCAGCATTTT.

The CDR3 sequence is CAISEPTGGGTEAFF. The CDR3 DNA is TGTGCCATCAGTGAGCCCACTGGAGGGGGCACTGAAGCTTTCTTT. J is TRBJ1-1 and V is TRBV10-3; D perhaps matches TRBD1 (6 bases). The CDR3 loop spans 15 amino acids. The germline V gene has CDR1 ENHRY and CDR2 SYGVKD. The V end lost 2 bases, the J end lost 4 bases, and 14 bases lay between the germline ends.